The 5 T cell receptor beta chains given below trace back to one sample, sequenced in a study of blood T cell repertoires in COVID-19. Using immunoSEQ multiplex PCR, the repertoire was profiled, and TCRdb retains in-frame clones only, with some absent. Of 250,000 to 300,000 clones listed, 70% to 90% are singletons. The material sequenced was PBMCs or T cells enriched from blood (not recorded which). These receptors were collected from a woman aged 45 to 65 who had recovered from COVID-19.

This sequence joins TRBV5-1 and TRBJ2-2; no definite D call. CDR1 and CDR2 from the germline V gene are SGHRS and YFSETQ. The CDR3 sequence is 14 residues long. V lost 2 bases to trimming and J lost 0 bases, with 5 bases between them. The CDR3 nucleotides read TGCGCCAGCAGCTTCCCTTCGAACACCGGGGAGCTGTTTTTT. It translates to CASSFPSNTGELFF.

The chain is built from TRBV27 and TRBJ1-5, with 7 bases lining up with TRBD1. The V and J ends lost 3 bases and 1 base, in that order; junction bases with no gene match: 9. The CDR3 sequence is 17 residues long. Germline V CDR1 and CDR2: MNHEY, SMNVEV (reference sequence). The CDR3 region has the DNA TGTGCCAGCAGTTTCCGTTCCGGGACAGTAAGCAATCAGCCCCAGCATTTT. It is translated as CASSFRSGTVSNQPQHF.

The V call is TRBV12-3 or TRBV12-4, the J call TRBJ1-1, with D perhaps matching TRBD1 (5 bases). This CDR3 contains 13 residues. Trimming cost V 3 bases and J 5 bases, with 10 bases left between them. The CDR3 DNA reads as TGTGCCAGCAGTTTTTCCGGGGGGACTGAAGCTTTCTTT. This translates into CASSFSGGTEAFF.

CDR3 sequence reads: CASRRQGGTEAFF. The CDR3 DNA reads as TGTGCCAGCAGGCGACAGGGGGGGACTGAAGCTTTCTTT. The genes are TRBV28 and TRBJ1-1; the match to TRBD1 covers 9 bases. The V gene end was trimmed by 6 bases and the J gene end by 5 bases; junction bases not matched to a gene: 4. Germline-derived CDR1 and CDR2 are MDHEN and SYDVKM. The CDR3 is 13 residues long.

The chain uses TRBV21-1 and TRBJ2-7; TRBD2 is taken as the D call from the table, unchecked against the DNA. TRBV21-1 is designated a pseudogene. The CDR3 has 16 amino acids. In nucleotides, the CDR3 is TGTGCCAGCAGCCCACGGACTAGCGGGACCGCCTACGAGCAGTACTTC. Translation gives CASSPRTSGTAYEQYF.